The next 2 T cell receptor beta chains were all read from a single sample in a study of T-cell memory formation after mild COVID-19. TCRdb called the 5' RACE reads again in MiXCR, with one record for every CDR3 protein. The table shows about 260,000 distinct CDR3 sequences, with roughly 15% occurring only once. Sequencing input: PBMCs or a T cell subset sorted from them (not recorded which). The receptors here all came from a man between 18 and 35 years old who had mild COVID-19 (a few samples of this study predate the infection). Cell type and time point are not known.

This clonotype showed up just a few times. The chain uses TRBV2 and TRBJ2-5; 7 nucleotides match TRBD1. CDR3 length equals 12 residues. V was clipped by 10 bases and J by 1 base; unmatched bases: 3. Germline V CDR1 and CDR2: SNHLY, FYNNEI. As DNA, the CDR3 is TGTGCCACAACAGGGGTCCAAGAGACCCAGTACTTC. This gives the protein CATTGVQETQYF.

V usage is TRBV29-1 and J usage is TRBJ2-7; 8 positions agree with TRBD1. The V segment lost 1 base and the J segment 2 bases; nucleotides outside the gene matches: 4. The CDR3 extends over 14 amino acids. The germline V gene has CDR1 SQVTM and CDR2 ANQGSEA. The CDR3 DNA reads as TGCAGCGTTGAAGGAGCAGGGGGCCCCTACGAGCAGTACTTC. Its translation: CSVEGAGGPYEQYF.